A selection of T cell receptor beta chains follows, all from one sample in a study of CD8 T cells in Susac syndrome. One entry per CDR3 protein results from TCRdb running MiXCR on the immunoSEQ multiplex PCR reads. There are 150,000 to 200,000 distinct CDR3 sequences in the sample; about 95% occur only once, and less than 0.12% lies in the top ten. The sample was CD4+ T cells from PBMCs. Receptors were obtained from a human donor in good health. Both conserved end residues are part of each CDR3. The order of the fields is D gene, V gene, clone size, J gene, CDR3 protein, CDR3 DNA. A D gene is named only where the DNA matches it firmly. Expanded clones are given a class, and other clones once, few, many or no size at all.

D: -
V: TRBV29-1
size: once
J: TRBJ2-5
CDR3: CSVEARLVGLGETQYF
DNA: TGCAGCGTTGAAGCGCGACTAGTTGGGTTGGGGGAGACCCAGTACTTC

D: TRBD2
V: TRBV29-1
size: -
J: TRBJ2-7
CDR3: CSATGGTYEQYF
DNA: TGCAGCGCTACGGGGGGGACCTACGAGCAGTACTTC

D: -
V: TRBV30
size: -
J: TRBJ2-3
CDR3: CAWDSTDTQYF
DNA: TGTGCCTGGGACTCCACAGATACGCAGTATTTT

D: TRBD1
V: TRBV9
size: -
J: TRBJ2-5
CDR3: CASSVRTGRGETQYF
DNA: TGTGCCAGCAGCGTCAGGACAGGGCGGGGAGAGACCCAGTACTTC

D: -
V: TRBV19
size: -
J: TRBJ2-1
CDR3: CASSIMRDNEQFF
DNA: TGTGCCAGTAGTATCATGAGAGACAATGAGCAGTTCTTC

D: -
V: TRBV14
size: once
J: TRBJ2-7
CDR3: CASSYDRDFSYEQYF
DNA: TGTGCCAGCAGCTATGACCGGGACTTTTCCTACGAGCAGTACTTC

D: -
V: TRBV20-1
size: -
J: TRBJ2-1
CDR3: CSSYRAGNEQFF
DNA: TGCTCCTCCTACAGGGCGGGTAATGAGCAGTTCTTC

D: TRBD2
V: TRBV7-2
size: -
J: TRBJ2-7
CDR3: CASSFRLAGAYEQYF
DNA: TGTGCCAGCAGCTTTAGGCTAGCGGGAGCCTACGAGCAGTACTTC

D: TRBD1
V: TRBV29-1
size: -
J: TRBJ1-2
CDR3: CSVEKGTGGDSGYTF
DNA: TGCAGCGTTGAAAAGGGGACAGGGGGGGATTCGGGCTACACCTTC

D: -
V: TRBV30
size: -
J: TRBJ1-2
CDR3: CAWSRSREVGYTF
DNA: TGTGCCTGGAGTCGCAGCAGGGAGGTGGGCTACACCTTC

D: -
V: TRBV20-1
size: -
J: TRBJ2-3
CDR3: CSAGHVDTQYF
DNA: TGCAGTGCGGGCCACGTCGATACGCAGTATTTT

D: TRBD2
V: TRBV12-3/TRBV12-4
size: -
J: TRBJ2-3
CDR3: CASKAGAITDTQYF
DNA: TGTGCCAGTAAAGCGGGAGCGATCACAGATACGCAGTATTTT

D: TRBD1
V: TRBV28
size: -
J: TRBJ2-4
CDR3: CASSLSGQGRNIQYF
DNA: TGTGCCAGCAGTTTATCGGGACAGGGACGAAACATTCAGTACTTC

D: -
V: TRBV3-1
size: once
J: TRBJ2-2
CDR3: CASSQDLRGLAGELFF
DNA: TGTGCCAGCAGCCAAGATCTTCGCGGCCTCGCCGGGGAGCTGTTTTTT

D: TRBD2
V: TRBV9
size: -
J: TRBJ2-7
CDR3: CASSVGREEYEQYF
DNA: TGTGCCAGCAGCGTAGGGCGGGAGGAATACGAGCAGTACTTC

D: -
V: TRBV29-1
size: -
J: TRBJ1-1
CDR3: CSVGPEMNTEAFF
DNA: TGCAGCGTGGGGCCAGAGATGAACACTGAAGCTTTCTTT

D: TRBD2
V: TRBV7-7
size: -
J: TRBJ2-1
CDR3: CASSLDIAGSYNEQFF
DNA: TGTGCTAGCAGCTTAGACATAGCGGGCTCCTACAATGAGCAGTTCTTC

D: TRBD2
V: TRBV6-2/TRBV6-3
size: -
J: TRBJ2-7
CDR3: CASSYGRGAGGLEQYF
DNA: TGTGCCAGCAGTTACGGACGGGGAGCGGGAGGCCTCGAGCAGTACTTC

D: -
V: TRBV24-1
size: -
J: TRBJ1-5
CDR3: CATSPGHNSNQPQHF
DNA: TGTGCCACCAGCCCGGGACATAATAGCAATCAGCCCCAGCATTTT

D: -
V: TRBV4-2
size: -
J: TRBJ1-1
CDR3: CASSPDIGGYGEAFF
DNA: TGTGCCAGCAGCCCCGACATAGGGGGATACGGTGAAGCTTTCTTT

D: -
V: TRBV19
size: -
J: TRBJ1-2
CDR3: CASSLIAAGPYGYTF
DNA: TGTGCCAGTAGCCTTATAGCTGCGGGGCCCTATGGCTACACCTTC

D: -
V: TRBV7-8
size: few
J: TRBJ1-5
CDR3: CASSLVGNQPQHF
DNA: TGTGCCAGCAGCTTAGTTGGTAATCAGCCCCAGCATTTT

D: -
V: TRBV29-1
size: -
J: TRBJ2-1
CDR3: CSGEVSNEQFF
DNA: TGCAGCGGCGAGGTGAGCAATGAGCAGTTCTTC

D: -
V: TRBV4-3
size: -
J: TRBJ1-2
CDR3: CASSQDPGTGYGYTF
DNA: TGCGCCAGCAGCCAAGACCCAGGGACGGGCTATGGCTACACCTTC

D: -
V: TRBV29-1
size: -
J: TRBJ2-2
CDR3: CSVETGVTGELFF
DNA: TGCAGCGTTGAGACAGGCGTCACCGGGGAGCTGTTTTTT

D: -
V: TRBV9
size: -
J: TRBJ1-2
CDR3: CASSVGTADGYTF
DNA: TGTGCCAGCAGCGTGGGGACTGCCGATGGCTACACCTTC

D: -
V: TRBV2
size: once
J: TRBJ2-1
CDR3: CASSETGINEQFF
DNA: TGTGCCAGCAGTGAAACCGGAATCAATGAGCAGTTCTTC

D: TRBD2
V: TRBV20-1
size: -
J: TRBJ2-3
CDR3: CSAALAGSTDTQYF
DNA: TGCAGTGCAGCACTAGCGGGCAGCACAGATACGCAGTATTTT

D: -
V: TRBV5-4
size: once
J: TRBJ2-1
CDR3: CASSLAPPGEEQFF
DNA: TGTGCCAGCAGCTTGGCCCCGCCTGGCGAAGAGCAGTTCTTC

D: -
V: TRBV29-1
size: -
J: TRBJ2-5
CDR3: CSLGAGTETQYF
DNA: TGCAGCCTAGGGGCAGGGACAGAGACCCAGTACTTC

D: TRBD2
V: TRBV6-2/TRBV6-3
size: -
J: TRBJ2-5
CDR3: CASSHQGGSEETQYF
DNA: TGTGCCAGCAGCCACCAGGGCGGGAGCGAAGAGACCCAGTACTTC

D: -
V: TRBV27
size: few
J: TRBJ2-6
CDR3: CASSPLAGANVLTF
DNA: TGTGCCAGCAGTCCCTTGGCTGGGGCCAACGTCCTGACTTTC

D: TRBD2
V: TRBV9
size: -
J: TRBJ2-1
CDR3: CASSRMLAGVNEQFF
DNA: TGTGCCAGCAGCCGGATGCTAGCGGGAGTTAATGAGCAGTTCTTC

D: -
V: TRBV30
size: -
J: TRBJ2-6
CDR3: CAWSDRSTGANVLTF
DNA: TGTGCCTGGAGTGATCGCAGCACTGGGGCCAACGTCCTGACTTTC

D: TRBD2
V: TRBV29-1
size: -
J: TRBJ2-7
CDR3: CSVGGLAGGYEQYF
DNA: TGCAGCGTTGGAGGACTAGCGGGAGGGTACGAGCAGTACTTC

D: -
V: TRBV4-3
size: once
J: TRBJ2-5
CDR3: CASSRGDSPGETQYF
DNA: TGCGCCAGCAGCCGGGGCGACAGCCCTGGAGAGACCCAGTACTTC

D: -
V: TRBV29-1
size: -
J: TRBJ1-3
CDR3: CSVLPGISGNTIYF
DNA: TGCAGCGTGTTACCCGGGATCTCTGGAAACACCATATATTTT

D: -
V: TRBV29-1
size: -
J: TRBJ2-6
CDR3: CSAQVGSGANVLTF
DNA: TGCAGCGCCCAAGTGGGCTCTGGGGCCAACGTCCTGACTTTC

D: -
V: TRBV6-5
size: -
J: TRBJ1-5
CDR3: CASSYGIEGGYSNQPQHF
DNA: TGTGCCAGCAGTTACGGGATCGAGGGGGGCTATAGCAATCAGCCCCAGCATTTT

D: TRBD2
V: TRBV29-1
size: -
J: TRBJ2-3
CDR3: CSGGIAGVSQYF
DNA: TGCAGCGGGGGTATTGCGGGAGTTTCGCAGTATTTT

D: -
V: TRBV7-3
size: -
J: TRBJ2-3
CDR3: CASSIASEDTQYF
DNA: TGTGCCAGCAGCATAGCGTCAGAAGATACGCAGTATTTT

D: -
V: TRBV28
size: -
J: TRBJ2-7
CDR3: CATQGSYEQYF
DNA: TGTGCCACACAGGGATCCTACGAGCAGTACTTC

D: TRBD1
V: TRBV20-1
size: -
J: TRBJ1-2
CDR3: CSASAGTVYYGYTF
DNA: TGCAGTGCTAGTGCCGGGACAGTTTATTATGGCTACACCTTC

D: TRBD2
V: TRBV20-1
size: -
J: TRBJ2-7
CDR3: CSARIPGGRNEQYF
DNA: TGCAGTGCTAGAATCCCGGGCGGGAGGAACGAGCAGTACTTC

D: TRBD2
V: TRBV2
size: -
J: TRBJ2-7
CDR3: CASSGSLAAGQYF
DNA: TGTGCCAGCAGTGGAAGTCTAGCGGCTGGGCAGTACTTC

D: -
V: TRBV30
size: -
J: TRBJ1-2
CDR3: CAWRARGRLYGYTF
DNA: TGTGCCTGGCGCGCTCGGGGGCGGCTTTATGGCTACACCTTC

D: TRBD2
V: TRBV29-1
size: -
J: TRBJ2-7
CDR3: CSVTAGVITGEQYF
DNA: TGCAGCGTCACGGCGGGAGTGATTACAGGCGAGCAGTACTTC

D: -
V: TRBV29-1
size: -
J: TRBJ1-2
CDR3: CSAVVFGGYGYTF
DNA: TGCAGCGCCGTCGTTTTCGGAGGGTATGGCTACACCTTC

D: -
V: TRBV27
size: -
J: TRBJ2-7
CDR3: CASSPIAATAEQYF
DNA: TGTGCCAGCAGTCCAATCGCGGCTACGGCCGAGCAGTACTTC

D: -
V: TRBV29-1
size: -
J: TRBJ2-3
CDR3: CSAEGSGTDTQYF
DNA: TGCAGCGCCGAGGGCTCGGGCACAGATACGCAGTATTTT

D: TRBD2
V: TRBV6-5
size: few
J: TRBJ2-5
CDR3: CASSSGLAVQETQYF
DNA: TGTGCCAGCAGTTCGGGACTAGCGGTGCAAGAGACCCAGTACTTC